The 26 T cell receptor beta chains reported below all come from one sample, sequenced in a study of spatial heterogeneity in lung cancer. Study-level results: Expanded alpha and beta TCR counts within tumors tracked tumor mutation counts.

The time point denotes: sample taken at primary tumor resection. Each CDR3 protein gets one entry after TCRdb re-called the 5' RACE reads with MiXCR. Of around 9,300 distinct CDR3 sequences in the sample, roughly half were seen once. Antigens of these TCRs are unknown. Source: lung tumor tissue, taken at surgery. All receptors come from a female donor with early-stage non-small cell lung cancer.

V gene TRBV7-2 combines with J gene TRBJ2-1; 9 positions agree with TRBD1. The CDR3 runs 14 residues. V lost 5 bases, J lost 7 bases, and 6 bases stayed unmatched. The germline gives CDR1 SGHTA, CDR2 FQGNSA. This chain's CDR3 is CASSPGTGRNEQFF. CDR3 bases: TGTGCCAGCAGCCCCGGGACAGGGAGGAATGAGCAGTTCTTC.

As DNA, the CDR3 is TGTGCCAGCAGAGGTGTTCGGGGGGCTAGCACAGATACGCAGTATTTT. Translating gives CASRGVRGASTDTQYF. This chain connects TRBV11-2 to TRBJ2-3, with D tentatively TRBD2 (7 bases). The CDR3 covers 16 residues. Germline CDR1 reads SGHAT; CDR2 reads FQNNGV. V was pared by 6 bases and J by 0 bases, with 16 bases between. The whole variable domain, filled in from reference TRBV11-2 and TRBJ2-3, reads EAGVAQSPRYKIIEKRQSVAFWCNPISGHATLYWYQQILGQGPKLLIQFQNNGVVDDSQLPKDRFSAERLKGVDSTLKIQPAKLEDSAVYLCASRGVRGASTDTQYFGPGTRLTVL.

The chain links TRBV6-5 to TRBJ2-7, with 8 bases fitting TRBD1. Unmatched junction bases numbered 9, after V lost 5 bases and J lost 3 bases. The CDR3 spans 15 residues. Germline assignment: CDR1 MNHEY and CDR2 SVGAGI. The DNA of the CDR3 is TGTGCCAGCAGTGGACCGGGACAGGCCATCTACGAGCAGTACTTC. Residues: CASSGPGQAIYEQYF.

The rearrangement links TRBV6-5 to TRBJ1-5, with D unresolved. V was pared by 7 bases and J by 4 bases, with 5 bases between. Germline-derived CDR1 and CDR2 are MNHEY and SVGAGI. The CDR3 totals 11 residues. This CDR3 is CASIQNQPQHF. The CDR3 DNA is TGTGCCAGCATACAGAATCAGCCCCAGCATTTT.

The chain uses TRBV5-8 and TRBJ2-7; D is possibly TRBD1 (5 bases). The CDR3 length is 13 residues. Germline-derived CDR1 and CDR2 are SGHTS and YDEGEE. Trimming cost V 3 bases and J 2 bases, with 9 bases left between them. CDR3 bases: TGTGCCAGCAGCTCGCAGGGCCCCTACGAGCAGTACTTC. Its protein is CASSSQGPYEQYF.

V usage is TRBV24-1 and J usage is TRBJ2-2, with no clear D. The germline V gene encodes CDR1 KGHDR and CDR2 SFDVKD. The CDR3 length is 13 residues. V was trimmed by 8 bases and J by 8 bases, leaving 14 bases between them. CDR3 bases: TGTGCCACCACGGGTCCGGATGTGGGGGAGCTGTTTTTT. Translating it yields CATTGPDVGELFF.

This clonotype is medium-sized in the sample. The V call is TRBV12-3 or TRBV12-4, the J call TRBJ1-6; D unresolved. With 8 bases removed from V and 7 bases from J, the gap between germline ends came to 18 bases. The CDR3 length is 15 residues. The CDR3 spells CASALLVGRNSPLHF. CDR3 bases: TGTGCCAGCGCCCTGTTGGTCGGACGAAATTCACCCCTCCACTTT.

This clonotype was seen more than once but under ten times. This chain uses TRBV6-5 with TRBJ1-5; no clear D. This CDR3 spans 17 amino acids. CDR1 and CDR2 from the germline V gene are MNHEY and SVGAGI. The V end lost 7 bases, the J end lost 0 bases, and 19 bases lay between the germline ends. The DNA of the CDR3 is TGTGCCAGCAACCCTTGGCCGCGCGATGGTAGCAATCAGCCCCAGCATTTT. It yields the protein CASNPWPRDGSNQPQHF.

V gene TRBV20-1 combines with J gene TRBJ1-4, with D perhaps matching TRBD1 (5 bases). The V gene lost 0 bases and the J gene lost 1 base, with 12 bases spanning the gap. Germline CDR1 DFQATT, CDR2 SNEGSKA (reference sequence). This CDR3 is 16 amino acids long. In DNA form, the CDR3 reads TGCAGTGCTAGAGAGGGGGGTGGCAGAACTAATGAAAAACTGTTTTTT. It translates to CSAREGGGRTNEKLFF.

The chain uses TRBV28 and TRBJ2-1; 8 bases match TRBD1. The ends lost 3 bases at V and 5 bases at J; junction bases unmatched: 6. Germline V lookup: CDR1 MDHEN, CDR2 SYDVKM. The CDR3 extends over 15 amino acids. The CDR3: CASSFYGTGNNEQFF. The CDR3 coding sequence is TGTGCCAGCAGTTTTTACGGGACAGGAAACAATGAGCAGTTCTTC.

The chain carries TRBV12-3 or TRBV12-4 and TRBJ2-4, with D possibly matching TRBD1 (6 bases). The length of the CDR3 is 16 residues. V lost 2 bases to trimming and J lost 5 bases, with 16 bases between them. Here the CDR3 DNA reads TGTGCCAGCAGTTTAACAGGGAGTGGTACGCAAAACATTCAGTACTTC. Its protein is CASSLTGSGTQNIQYF.

This clonotype has just one count. The V call is TRBV24-1, the J call TRBJ1-4; D is undetermined. This CDR3 region has 13 residues. V was pared by 5 bases and J by 6 bases, with 9 bases between. Looked up from germline, CDR1 is KGHDR and CDR2 is SFDVKD. CDR3 in amino acids: CATSAPNDEKLFF. CDR3 in DNA: TGTGCCACCAGTGCCCCGAATGATGAAAAACTGTTTTTT.

The gene calls are TRBV27 and TRBJ1-4, with a possible D match to TRBD1 (6 bases). V was shortened by 11 bases and J by 6 bases, with 16 bases between the two germline ends. This CDR3 spans 13 amino acids. The germline CDR1 and CDR2 sequences are MNHEY and SMNVEV (reference sequence). The CDR3 loop is CAARGAVDEKLFF. CDR3 sequence (DNA): TGTGCCGCCCGGGGGGCCGTAGATGAAAAACTGTTTTTT. The full variable domain, its missing parts supplied by reference TRBV27 and TRBJ1-4, is EAQVTQNPRYLITVTGKKLTVTCSQNMNHEYMSWYRQDPGLGLRQIYYSMNVEVTDKGDVPEGYKVSRKEKRNFPLILESPSPNQTSLYFCAARGAVDEKLFFGSGTQLSVL.

The chain combines TRBV9 with TRBJ2-2; unclear D gene. This CDR3 has 14 amino acids. Germline V CDR1 and CDR2: SGDLS, YYNGEE. V gave up 3 bases and J gave up 2 bases, with 8 bases separating them. The CDR3 loop reads CASSAGRNTGELFF. CDR3 nucleotide sequence: TGTGCCAGCAGCGCCGGTAGAAACACCGGGGAGCTGTTTTTT.

This chain connects TRBV20-1 to TRBJ2-3; 9 bases agree with TRBD2. Trimming took 6 bases from V and 4 from J; bases not matched to a gene: 14. Germline V CDR1 and CDR2: DFQATT, SNEGSKA (reference sequence). The CDR3 length is 16 residues. The CDR3 coding sequence is TGCAGTGCGGGCGGGACTAGCCGGCGTGGTGCAGATACGCAGTATTTT. Encoded protein: CSAGGTSRRGADTQYF.

V is TRBV5-1 and J is TRBJ2-1, with D unresolved. V lost 0 bases, J lost 2 bases, and 9 bases lay in between. There are 15 residues in the CDR3. CDR1 SGHRS and CDR2 YFSETQ come from the germline V gene. Written as DNA, the CDR3 is TGCGCCAGCAGCTTGGTGGCGCCCCCCTACAATGAGCAGTTCTTC. It encodes CASSLVAPPYNEQFF.

V gene TRBV2 combines with J gene TRBJ2-7; 8 bases fit TRBD1. CDR1 SNHLY and CDR2 FYNNEI come from the germline V gene. Trimming took 0 bases from V and 4 from J; bases not matched to a gene: 11. The CDR3 has 17 residues. The CDR3 region is CASSEALPQGAWYEQYF. In DNA, the CDR3 is TGTGCCAGCAGTGAAGCGCTTCCGCAGGGGGCATGGTACGAGCAGTACTTC. Full variable domain (rest looked up from reference TRBV2 and TRBJ2-7): EPEVTQTPSHQVTQMGQEVILRCVPISNHLYFYWYRQILGQKVEFLVSFYNNEISEKSEIFDDQFSVERPDGSNFTLKIRSTKLEDSAMYFCASSEALPQGAWYEQYFGPGTRLTVT.

The rearrangement links TRBV20-1 to TRBJ1-5, with 8 positions matching TRBD1. CDR1 and CDR2 from the germline V gene are DFQATT and SNEGSKA (reference sequence). V lost 8 bases to trimming and J lost 1 base; unmatched junction nucleotides: 7. This CDR3 has 14 residues. The CDR3 region has the DNA TGCAGTACAATACAGGGGGACAGCAATCAGCCCCAGCATTTT. This gives the protein CSTIQGDSNQPQHF.

The genes are TRBV7-8 and TRBJ1-1, with D unresolved. Germline lookup yields CDR1 SGHVS and CDR2 FQNEAQ. The CDR3 is 13 residues long. Trimming removed 6 bases at V and 2 bases at J, with 10 bases between. The CDR3: CASSLSDNTEAFF. CDR3 DNA sequence: TGTGCCAGCAGTCTAAGTGATAACACTGAAGCTTTCTTT.

The chain carries TRBV28 and TRBJ2-5; the D is unclear. V was clipped by 5 bases and J by 2 bases, with 12 bases between them. This CDR3 has 14 amino acids. CDR1 is MDHEN, CDR2 SYDVKM, per germline. The CDR3 loop is CASSARLAQETQYF. The CDR3 DNA sequence: TGTGCCAGCAGTGCGAGGTTGGCGCAAGAGACCCAGTACTTC.

This clonotype was detected only a few times. This chain uses TRBV7-2 with TRBJ1-2; D is uncertain. The germline CDR1 and CDR2 sequences are SGHTA and FQGNSA. This CDR3 is built from 15 residues. Trimming took 2 bases from V and 8 from J, leaving 18 bases between them. CDR3 DNA: TGTGCCAGCAGCTTAATGCGCGGACGGGGTCAAGGCTACACCTTC. It is translated as CASSLMRGRGQGYTF.

The V gene is TRBV5-8, the J gene TRBJ2-3; 7 bases map to TRBD2. The V gene's germline CDR1 is SGHTS and CDR2 YDEGEE. V lost 0 bases, J lost 6 bases, and 1 base stayed unmatched. This CDR3 comprises 13 residues. The CDR3 nucleotides are TGTGCCAGCAGCTTGGCCGGGGGGGATACGCAGTATTTT. Translating gives CASSLAGGDTQYF. The variable domain in full, completed from reference TRBV5-8 and TRBJ2-3, reads EAGVTQSPTHLIKTRGQQATLRCSPISGHTSVYWYQQALGLGLQFLLWYDEGEERNRGNFPPRFSGRQFPNYSSELNVNALELEDSALYLCASSLAGGDTQYFGPGTRLTVL.

This clonotype turned up a few times. V and J are TRBV20-1 and TRBJ2-7; perhaps D is TRBD1 or TRBD2 (5 bases each). This CDR3 has 14 residues. Trimming took 1 base from V and 2 from J, leaving 12 bases between them. Per germline, CDR1 DFQATT and CDR2 SNEGSKA (reference sequence). CDR3 sequence (DNA): TGCAGTGCTAGAGGCCGGGGCTTTACCTACGAGCAGTACTTC. As protein: CSARGRGFTYEQYF.

The chain combines TRBV28 with TRBJ1-2; 8 positions agree with TRBD1. Unmatched junction bases numbered 13, after V lost 5 bases and J lost 8 bases. This CDR3 spans 15 amino acids. Germline CDR1 is MDHEN and CDR2 is SYDVKM. The CDR3 DNA reads TGTGCCAGCAGTGTCGGCTGGACAGGGATTAAGGGCTACACCTTC. It specifies CASSVGWTGIKGYTF.

The rearrangement uses TRBV4-2 and TRBJ1-1, with TRBD1 matching 7 bases. Looked up from germline, CDR1 is LGHNA and CDR2 is YNFKEQ. Unmatched junction bases numbered 10, after V lost 4 bases and J lost 11 bases. This CDR3 has 13 amino acids. In nucleotides, the CDR3 is TGTGCCAGCAGCCCGCGACAGGGAGCCCGGGCTTTCTTT. Translating it yields CASSPRQGARAFF.

The chain carries TRBV6-5 and TRBJ1-2, with unresolved D. Looked up from germline, CDR1 is MNHEY and CDR2 is SVGAGI. Trimming removed 0 bases at V and 8 bases at J, with 10 bases between. The CDR3 length is 13 residues. The CDR3 region has the DNA TGTGCCAGCAGTTACTCGGCAGAGTCGGGCTACACCTTC. As protein: CASSYSAESGYTF.